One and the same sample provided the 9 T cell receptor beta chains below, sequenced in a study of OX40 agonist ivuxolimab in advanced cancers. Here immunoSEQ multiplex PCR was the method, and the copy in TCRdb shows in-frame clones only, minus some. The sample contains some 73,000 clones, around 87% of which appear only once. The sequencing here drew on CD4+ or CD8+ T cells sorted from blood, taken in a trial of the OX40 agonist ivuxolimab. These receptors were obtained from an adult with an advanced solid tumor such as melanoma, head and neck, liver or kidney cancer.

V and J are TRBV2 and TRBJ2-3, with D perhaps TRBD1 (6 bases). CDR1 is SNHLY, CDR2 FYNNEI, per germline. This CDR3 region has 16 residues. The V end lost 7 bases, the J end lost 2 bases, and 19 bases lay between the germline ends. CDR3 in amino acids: CASTNRGGAPTDTQYF. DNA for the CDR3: TGTGCCAGCACCAACCGAGGGGGAGCCCCCACAGATACGCAGTATTTT.

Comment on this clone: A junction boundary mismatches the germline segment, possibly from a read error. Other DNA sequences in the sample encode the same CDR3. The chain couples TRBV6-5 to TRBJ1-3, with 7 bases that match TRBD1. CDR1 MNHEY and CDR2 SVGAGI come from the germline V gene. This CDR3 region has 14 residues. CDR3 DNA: TGTGCCAGTCGGACAGGCAGCGATGGAAATACCATATATTTT. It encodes CASRTGSDGNTIYF.

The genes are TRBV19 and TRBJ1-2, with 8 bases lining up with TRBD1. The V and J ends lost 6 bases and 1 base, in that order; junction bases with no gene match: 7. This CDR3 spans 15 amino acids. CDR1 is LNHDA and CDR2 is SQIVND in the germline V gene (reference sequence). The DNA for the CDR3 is TGTGCCAGTAGGATCGACAGGGGTGTTAACTATGGCTACACCTTC. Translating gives CASRIDRGVNYGYTF.

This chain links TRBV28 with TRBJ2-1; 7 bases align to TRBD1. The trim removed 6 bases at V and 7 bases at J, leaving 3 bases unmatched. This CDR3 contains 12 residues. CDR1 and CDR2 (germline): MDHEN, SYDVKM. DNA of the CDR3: TGTGCCAGCAGCCCACAGGGGAATGAGCAGTTCTTC. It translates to CASSPQGNEQFF.

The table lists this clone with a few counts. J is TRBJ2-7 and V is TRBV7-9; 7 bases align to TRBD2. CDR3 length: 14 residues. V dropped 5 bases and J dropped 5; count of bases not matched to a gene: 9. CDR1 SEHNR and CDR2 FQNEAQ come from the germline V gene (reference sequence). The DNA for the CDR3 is TGTGCCAGCAGCCTCCGGGGGGTCCCCCACGAGCAGTACTTC. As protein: CASSLRGVPHEQYF.

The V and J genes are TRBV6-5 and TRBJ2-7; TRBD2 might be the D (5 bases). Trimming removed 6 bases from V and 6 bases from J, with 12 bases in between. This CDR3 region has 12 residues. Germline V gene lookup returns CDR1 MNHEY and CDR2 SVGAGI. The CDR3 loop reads CASSEVGSEQYF. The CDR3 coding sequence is TGTGCCAGCAGCGAGGTAGGGAGCGAGCAGTACTTC.

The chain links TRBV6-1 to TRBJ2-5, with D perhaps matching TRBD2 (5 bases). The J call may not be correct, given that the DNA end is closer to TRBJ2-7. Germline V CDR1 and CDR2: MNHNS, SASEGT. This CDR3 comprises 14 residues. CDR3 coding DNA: TGTGCCAGCAGGGAGGCCCTCAGGTCCTACGAGCAGTACTTC. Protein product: CASREALRSYEQYF.

The CDR3 is CASSGRSSEETQYF. As DNA, the CDR3 is TGTGCCAGCAGTGGCCGGTCGTCTGAGGAGACCCAGTACTTC. The chain employs TRBV2 and TRBJ2-5; D is unclear. The CDR3 sequence is 14 residues long. Trimming removed 4 bases at V and 5 bases at J, with 14 bases between. Germline CDR1 is SNHLY and CDR2 is FYNNEI. Combining the CDR3 with reference TRBV2 and TRBJ2-5 gives the whole variable domain EPEVTQTPSHQVTQMGQEVILRCVPISNHLYFYWYRQILGQKVEFLVSFYNNEISEKSEIFDDQFSVERPDGSNFTLKIRSTKLEDSAMYFCASSGRSSEETQYFGPGTRLLVL.

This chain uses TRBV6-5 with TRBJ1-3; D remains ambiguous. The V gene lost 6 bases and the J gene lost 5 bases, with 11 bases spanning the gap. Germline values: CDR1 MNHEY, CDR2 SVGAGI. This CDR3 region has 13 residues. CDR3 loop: CASRDGSRNTIYF. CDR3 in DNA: TGTGCCAGCAGGGATGGATCGAGAAACACCATATATTTT.